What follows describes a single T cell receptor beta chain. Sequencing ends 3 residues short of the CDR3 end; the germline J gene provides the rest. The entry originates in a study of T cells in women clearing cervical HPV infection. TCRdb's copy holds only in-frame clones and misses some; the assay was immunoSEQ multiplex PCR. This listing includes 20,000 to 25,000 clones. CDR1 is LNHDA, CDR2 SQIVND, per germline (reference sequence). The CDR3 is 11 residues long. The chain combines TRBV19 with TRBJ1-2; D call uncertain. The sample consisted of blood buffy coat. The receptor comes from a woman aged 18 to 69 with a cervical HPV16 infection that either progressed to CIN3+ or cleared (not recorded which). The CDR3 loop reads CASGSEYDYTF. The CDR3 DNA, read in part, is TGTGCCAGTGGAAGCGAATACGAC.